The sequence of this T cell receptor beta chain was determined in a study of read filtering for tumor transcriptome and immune sequencing. General study findings and limits: Approximately 82% of IR-seq clonotypes had a single read, yet these held roughly 3.7% of reads.

This clonotype was counted many times. As yet, its antigen is unknown. The V segment lost 8 bases and the J segment 1 base; nucleotides outside the gene matches: 2. Per the germline V gene, CDR1 is MNHEY and CDR2 is SVGAGI. The CDR3 length is 13 residues. This library used 300 to 450 ng RNA and molecular barcoded adaptors spanning alpha/delta and beta/gamma chains. TCRdb independently ran MiXCR on the reads; one entry per CDR3 protein. The repertoire has some 80,000 distinct CDR3 sequences, 10% to 15% of them found once; the top ten carry about 15%. This receptor was taken from a donor aged 40 or older with multiple myeloma. The gene calls are TRBV6-5 and TRBJ1-1, with 9 bases identical to TRBD1. Sequenced sample: a population of CD138-negative cells sorted from bone marrow. DNA for the CDR3: TGTGCCAGCCGGGACAGGGAGAACACTGAAGCTTTCTTT. Its protein is CASRDRENTEAFF.